This note documents a single T cell receptor beta chain sequence. Antigen specificity is unknown. This table comes from immunoSEQ multiplex PCR, and its TCRdb copy is limited to in-frame clones, with some not included. The sample has some 150,000 clones, 70% to 90% seen once; the top ten hold 4.5% to 5.5%. This sample was included in a study of T cell responses to AZD1222 COVID-19 vaccine. Points from the study as a whole: Sampling that yielded the repertoires occurred only after the peak T cell response. The donor cohort was predominantly white British with a female majority, and clonal diversity may have been underestimated. Compared with day 0, the breadth and depth of the Spike-specific TCR repertoire rose significantly after two doses of AZD1222.

Sequences were derived from peripheral blood, sampled 28 days after the second dose of the MenACWY control vaccine. The origin of this receptor is an adult who received the MenACWY meningococcal vaccine as a control.

CDR3: CATSRDRQKAFF. Here the CDR3 DNA reads TGTGCCACCAGCAGAGATCGACAGAAAGCTTTCTTT. The rearrangement joins TRBV15 to TRBJ1-1, with a weak D call TRBD1 (5 bases). V was shortened by 0 bases and J by 9 bases, with 8 bases between the two germline ends. The length of the CDR3 is 12 residues. Germline V lookup: CDR1 LNHNV, CDR2 YYDKDF (reference sequence).